This passage covers 18 T cell receptor beta chains from one sample sequenced in a study of a mutant IDH1 vaccine in newly diagnosed glioma. Sequencing was performed with immunoSEQ multiplex PCR; in TCRdb, only in-frame clones are kept and a portion is missing. The table records roughly 84,000 clones, about 80% of them present only once. Time point: baseline, week 1 (first vaccination visit). Treatment denoted: pre-vaccination baseline after standard-of-care therapy. Specimen: PBMCs, collected from a glioma patient treated with radiotherapy, temozolomide or both. The receptors were gathered from a man aged 35-49 years with glioma. Some clones in this sample may be carry-over from other donors' samples.

The chain combines TRBV18 with TRBJ2-7; D is possibly TRBD1 (5 bases). V was clipped by 3 bases and J by 2 bases, with 14 bases between them. The germline V gene encodes CDR1 KGHSH and CDR2 LQKENI. The CDR3 extends over 15 amino acids. As DNA, the CDR3 is TGTGCCAGCTCACCTTCTAGGGGTGATACCTACGAGCAGTACTTC. Its translation: CASSPSRGDTYEQYF. The full variable domain, in which reference TRBV18 and TRBJ2-7 provide the parts outside the CDR3, is NAGVMQNPRHLVRRRGQEARLRCSPMKGHSHVYWYRQLPEEGLKFMVYLQKENIIDESGMPKERFSAEFPKEGPSILRIQQVVRGDSAAYFCASSPSRGDTYEQYFGPGTRLTVT.

This clone has only one observation. The V and J genes are TRBV7-8 and TRBJ2-5, with D perhaps TRBD1 (8 bases). Germline V CDR1 and CDR2: SGHVS, FQNEAQ. V was trimmed by 6 bases and J by 1 base, leaving 15 bases between them. CDR3 length: 15 amino acids. CDR3 coding DNA: TGTGCCAGCAGACACAGGGGGGGGACCCAAGAGACCCAGTACTTC. It encodes CASRHRGGTQETQYF.

V usage is TRBV7-9 and J usage is TRBJ1-4, with D perhaps TRBD1 (5 bases). V was pared by 5 bases and J by 5 bases, with 15 bases between. The CDR3 extends over 15 amino acids. The germline V gene has CDR1 SEHNR and CDR2 FQNEAQ (reference sequence). The chain's CDR3 is CASSRRGRQNEKLFF. The CDR3 nucleotides read TGTGCCAGCAGCAGACGGGGACGGCAGAATGAAAAACTGTTTTTT.

The chain is built from TRBV7-9 and TRBJ1-6; tentatively, D is TRBD1 (5 bases). This CDR3 contains 16 residues. In germline, CDR1 is SEHNR, CDR2 FQNEAQ (reference sequence). V was clipped by 0 bases and J by 5 bases, with 11 bases between them. CDR3 loop: CASSLAGGRNNSPLHF. The CDR3 nucleotides read TGTGCCAGCAGCTTAGCGGGGGGGAGAAATAATTCACCCCTCCACTTT.

The chain employs TRBV5-6 and TRBJ1-5; no reliable D call. CDR3 length: 15 residues. V was pared by 0 bases and J by 6 bases, with 13 bases between. Germline loops: CDR1 SGHDT, CDR2 YYEEEE. The CDR3 DNA is TGTGCCAGCAGCTTGGGAGGAGGATTGTCTCAGCCCCAGCATTTT. This codes for CASSLGGGLSQPQHF.

This clone turned up a few times. V usage is TRBV5-5 and J usage is TRBJ2-7, with TRBD2 as a possible D gene (5 bases). V dropped 5 bases and J dropped 4 bases, with 7 bases sitting between them. The CDR3 runs 11 residues. The germline gives CDR1 SGHKS, CDR2 YYEKEE (reference sequence). The CDR3 DNA reads as TGTGCCAGCAGTCCGGGGTACGAGCAGTACTTC. Amino acids: CASSPGYEQYF. The variable domain in full, completed from reference TRBV5-5 and TRBJ2-7, reads DAGVTQSPTHLIKTRGQQVTLRCSPISGHKSVSWYQQVLGQGPQFIFQYYEKEERGRGNFPDRFSARQFPNYSSELNVNALLLGDSALYLCASSPGYEQYFGPGTRLTVT.

This clone was seen more than once but under ten times. The V and J genes are TRBV20-1 and TRBJ1-1; D possibly corresponds to TRBD1 (6 bases). The germline V gene has CDR1 DFQATT and CDR2 SNEGSKA (reference sequence). The CDR3 is made up of 11 amino acids. Trimming removed 5 bases at V and 11 bases at J, with 15 bases between. In nucleotides, the CDR3 is TGCAGTGCTGCCACTACAGGGTTCGCTTTCTTT. Encoded protein: CSAATTGFAFF.

The chain carries TRBV7-2 and TRBJ2-7, with D unclear. The germline gives CDR1 SGHTA, CDR2 FQGNSA. The V gene lost 3 bases and the J gene lost 1 base, with 7 bases spanning the gap. The CDR3 contains 13 residues. The CDR3: CASSFPGSYEQYF. The CDR3 DNA follows: TGTGCCAGCAGCTTTCCCGGTTCCTACGAGCAGTACTTC.

This chain links TRBV29-1 with TRBJ1-1; possibly TRBD1 for D (6 bases). Germline V lookup: CDR1 SQVTM, CDR2 ANQGSEA. Between the trimmed V and J ends, which lost 6 bases and 0 bases, there was a span of 14 bases. This CDR3 comprises 14 residues. This CDR3 is CSVTQTGMNTEAFF. Here the CDR3 DNA reads TGCAGCGTAACTCAGACAGGCATGAACACTGAAGCTTTCTTT.

The chain employs TRBV30 and TRBJ2-2; 12 bases are a match to TRBD2. The CDR3 has 16 residues. The junction had 9 bases not matched to a gene; V was cut back by 3 bases and J by 7 bases. The germline gives CDR1 GTSNPN, CDR2 SVGIG (reference sequence). CDR3 amino acids: CAWSGLAGTRGGELFF. The CDR3, as DNA: TGTGCCTGGAGCGGACTAGCGGGGACCCGGGGCGGGGAGCTGTTTTTT.

The J gene is TRBJ1-1, the V gene TRBV27, with a possible D match to TRBD1 (5 bases). The length of the CDR3 is 14 residues. V gave up 2 bases and J gave up 0 bases, with 7 bases separating them. The V gene's germline CDR1 is MNHEY and CDR2 SMNVEV (reference sequence). The CDR3, as DNA: TGTGCCAGCAGTTTAACGACAGTGAACACTGAAGCTTTCTTT. It codes for CASSLTTVNTEAFF.

Comment on this clone: Other DNA sequences of this sample code for an identical CDR3. V and J are TRBV2 and TRBJ2-5; TRBD2 is a possible D gene (5 bases). This CDR3 has 11 residues. Trimming stripped 6 bases from V and 4 bases from J, with 6 bases between. The germline V gene encodes CDR1 SNHLY and CDR2 FYNNEI. CDR3 sequence (DNA): TGTGCCAGCAGGAGGGCAGAGACCCAGTACTTC. It yields the protein CASRRAETQYF.

The chain joins TRBV7-9 to TRBJ2-7, with 9 bases aligning to TRBD1. The germline CDR1 and CDR2 sequences are SEHNR and FQNEAQ (reference sequence). With 5 bases clipped from V and 5 bases from J, the junction kept 10 bases outside the gene matches. This CDR3 has 15 residues. The CDR3 DNA is TGTGCCAGCAGCCGTTCCGGGACAGGGAATAACGAGCAGTACTTC. Protein: CASSRSGTGNNEQYF.

This chain uses TRBV10-2 with TRBJ1-5; the D gene is possibly TRBD1 (6 bases). The CDR3 has 13 amino acids. Germline CDR1 WSHSY, CDR2 SAAADI. V lost 5 bases to trimming and J lost 3 bases, with 8 bases between them. The CDR3 sequence is CASSPGVNQPQHF. In DNA, the CDR3 is TGCGCCAGCAGTCCAGGGGTCAATCAGCCCCAGCATTTT.

The J gene is TRBJ2-1, the V gene TRBV19; TRBD1 aligns across 7 bases. V was clipped by 3 bases and J by 10 bases; unmatched bases: 6. The CDR3 sequence is 13 residues long. Germline CDR1 is LNHDA and CDR2 is SQIVND (reference sequence). This CDR3 is CASSIHPTGEQFF. The CDR3 DNA reads as TGTGCCAGTAGTATTCACCCGACAGGGGAGCAGTTCTTC.

This rearrangement joins TRBV5-1 to TRBJ2-6; TRBD1 agrees at 7 bases. With V trimmed by 0 bases and J by 2 bases, 5 bases remained unmatched. This CDR3 has 17 residues. Germline CDR1 is SGHRS and CDR2 is YFSETQ. The CDR3 DNA reads as TGCGCCAGCAGCTTGGAATGGCAGGGGGCTGGGGCCAACGTCCTGACTTTC. This sequence encodes CASSLEWQGAGANVLTF.

The chain employs TRBV12-5 and TRBJ2-5, with 7 bases identical to TRBD1. J gave up 1 base and V 4 bases, and 6 bases lay outside the gene matches. The germline V gene has CDR1 LGHNT and CDR2 FRNRAP. This CDR3 comprises 15 residues. CDR3 sequence (DNA): TGTGCTAGTGGTTCCTTGGACAGGACCCAAGAGACCCAGTACTTC. It yields the protein CASGSLDRTQETQYF.

The chain is built from TRBV30 and TRBJ1-5, with no clear D. The CDR3 length is 14 residues. The germline V and J ends were trimmed by 1 base and 3 bases, with 10 bases remaining between them. Germline CDR1 is GTSNPN and CDR2 is SVGIG (reference sequence). CDR3 DNA sequence: TGTGCCTGGAGTGCGGTAAATGACAATCAGCCCCAGCATTTT. It codes for CAWSAVNDNQPQHF.